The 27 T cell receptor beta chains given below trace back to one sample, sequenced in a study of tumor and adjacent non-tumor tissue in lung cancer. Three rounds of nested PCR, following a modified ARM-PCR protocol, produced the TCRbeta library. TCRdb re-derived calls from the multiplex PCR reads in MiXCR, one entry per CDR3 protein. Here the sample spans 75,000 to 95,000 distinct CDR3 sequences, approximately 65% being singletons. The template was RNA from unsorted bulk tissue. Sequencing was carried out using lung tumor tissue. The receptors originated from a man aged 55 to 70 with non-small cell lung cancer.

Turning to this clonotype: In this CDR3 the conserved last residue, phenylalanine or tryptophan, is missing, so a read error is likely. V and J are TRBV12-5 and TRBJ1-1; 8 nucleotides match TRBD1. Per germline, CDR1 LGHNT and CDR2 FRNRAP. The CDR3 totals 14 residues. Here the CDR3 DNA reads TGTGCTGGTGGTTTGGTACAGGGGGGGACTGAAGCTTTCTCT. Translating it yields CAGGLVQGGTEAFS.

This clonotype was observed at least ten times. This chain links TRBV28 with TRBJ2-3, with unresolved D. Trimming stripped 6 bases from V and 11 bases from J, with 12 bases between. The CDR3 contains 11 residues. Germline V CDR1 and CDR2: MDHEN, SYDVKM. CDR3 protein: CASSPGFLQYF. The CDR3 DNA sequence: TGTGCCAGCAGCCCGGGCTTCTTGCAGTATTTT. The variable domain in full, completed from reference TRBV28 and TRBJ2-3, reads DVKVTQSSRYLVKRTGEKVFLECVQDMDHENMFWYRQDPGLGLRLIYFSYDVKMKEKGDIPEGYSVSREKKERFSLILESASTNQTSMYLCASSPGFLQYFGPGTRLTVL.

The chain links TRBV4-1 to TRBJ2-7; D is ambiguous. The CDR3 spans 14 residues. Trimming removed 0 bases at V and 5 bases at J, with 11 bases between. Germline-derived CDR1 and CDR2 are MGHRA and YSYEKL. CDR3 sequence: CASSQDIRFDEQYF. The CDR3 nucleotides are TGCGCCAGCAGCCAAGATATAAGGTTCGACGAGCAGTACTTC.

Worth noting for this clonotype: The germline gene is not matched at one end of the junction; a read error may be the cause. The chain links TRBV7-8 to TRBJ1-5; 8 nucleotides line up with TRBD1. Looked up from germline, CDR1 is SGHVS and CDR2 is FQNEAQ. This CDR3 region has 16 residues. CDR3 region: CASSLGTGRGSQHQHF. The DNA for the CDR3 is TGTGCCAGCAGCTTAGGGACAGGGCGGGGGAGTCAGCACCAGCATTTT.

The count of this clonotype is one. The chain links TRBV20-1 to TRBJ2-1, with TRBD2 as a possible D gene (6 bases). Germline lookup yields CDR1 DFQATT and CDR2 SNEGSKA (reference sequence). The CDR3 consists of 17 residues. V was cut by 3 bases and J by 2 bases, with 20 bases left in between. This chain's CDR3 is CSASGTELTGAYNEQFF. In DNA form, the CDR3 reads TGCAGTGCTAGTGGCACCGAACTAACGGGGGCCTACAATGAGCAGTTCTTC.

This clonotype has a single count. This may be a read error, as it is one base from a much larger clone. The CDR3 here is CASGHRDHEHYF. CDR3 DNA: TGCGCCAGCGGCCACAGGGACCACGAGCATTACTTC. The gene calls are TRBV23-1 and TRBJ2-7; a possible D gene is TRBD1 (6 bases). TRBV23-1 belongs to the ORF category, with a function that is uncertain. This CDR3 has 12 amino acids.

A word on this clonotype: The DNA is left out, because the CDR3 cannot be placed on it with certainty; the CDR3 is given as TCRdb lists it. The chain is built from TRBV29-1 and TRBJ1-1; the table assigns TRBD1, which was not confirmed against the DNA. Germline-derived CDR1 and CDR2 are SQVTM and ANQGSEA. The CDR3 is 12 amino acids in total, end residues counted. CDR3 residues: CSVAGGNTEVFF.

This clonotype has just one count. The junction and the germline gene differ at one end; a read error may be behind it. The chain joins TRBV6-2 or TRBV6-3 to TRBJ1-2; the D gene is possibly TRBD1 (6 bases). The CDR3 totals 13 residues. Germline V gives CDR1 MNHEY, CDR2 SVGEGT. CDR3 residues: CTSGSTGVYSYTF. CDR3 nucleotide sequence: TGTACCAGCGGCTCGACAGGAGTCTATAGTTACACCTTC.

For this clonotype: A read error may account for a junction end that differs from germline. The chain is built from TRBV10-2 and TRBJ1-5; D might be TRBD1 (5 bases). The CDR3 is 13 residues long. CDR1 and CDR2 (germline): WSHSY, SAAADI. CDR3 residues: CASSWQGNRPLHF. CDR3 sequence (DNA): TGCGCCAGCAGTTGGCAGGGAAATCGGCCCCTGCATTTT.

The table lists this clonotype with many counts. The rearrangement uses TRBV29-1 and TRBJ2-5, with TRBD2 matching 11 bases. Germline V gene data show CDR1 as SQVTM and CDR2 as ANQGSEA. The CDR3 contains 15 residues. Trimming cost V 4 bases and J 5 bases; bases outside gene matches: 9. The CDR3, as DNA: TGCAGCGTTGGACTAGCGGGACCCCCCGGGGAGACCCAGTACTTC. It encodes CSVGLAGPPGETQYF.

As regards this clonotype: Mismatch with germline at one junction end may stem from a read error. DNA for the CDR3: TGTGCCAACAATCATAGGTTGGGGGCAAACACTGAAGCTTTGTTT. This gives the protein CANNHRLGANTEALF. The chain carries TRBV6-6 and TRBJ1-1, with D tentatively TRBD1 (6 bases). Germline V gene lookup returns CDR1 MNHNY and CDR2 SVGAGI (reference sequence). CDR3 length: 15 residues.

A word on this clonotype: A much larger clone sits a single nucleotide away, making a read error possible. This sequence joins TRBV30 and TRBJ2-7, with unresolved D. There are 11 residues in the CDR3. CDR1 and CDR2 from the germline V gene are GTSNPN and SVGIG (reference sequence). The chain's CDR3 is CVHGRGREQYF. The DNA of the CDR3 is TGTGTCCATGGTCGAGGACGCGAGCAGTACTTC.

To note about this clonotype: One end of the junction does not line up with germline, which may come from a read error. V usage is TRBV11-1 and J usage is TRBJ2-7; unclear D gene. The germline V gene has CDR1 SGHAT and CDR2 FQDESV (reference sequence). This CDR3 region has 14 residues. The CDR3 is CASNFPGGVYEEYF. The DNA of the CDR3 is TGTGCCAGCAACTTTCCCGGCGGCGTCTACGAGGAGTACTTC.

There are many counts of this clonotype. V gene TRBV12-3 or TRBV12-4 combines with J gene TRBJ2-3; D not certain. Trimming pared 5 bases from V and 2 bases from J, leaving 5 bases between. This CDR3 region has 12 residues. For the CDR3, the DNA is TGTGCCAGCAGTCAGGCCACAGATACGCAGTATTTT. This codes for CASSQATDTQYF.

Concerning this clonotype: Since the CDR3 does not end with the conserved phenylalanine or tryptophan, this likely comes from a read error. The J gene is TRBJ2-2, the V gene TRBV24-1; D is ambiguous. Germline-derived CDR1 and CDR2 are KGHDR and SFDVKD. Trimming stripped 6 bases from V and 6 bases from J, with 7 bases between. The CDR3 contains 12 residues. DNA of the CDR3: TGTGCCACCAGTCACAACGCCGGGGAGCTGTTTATT. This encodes CATSHNAGELFI.

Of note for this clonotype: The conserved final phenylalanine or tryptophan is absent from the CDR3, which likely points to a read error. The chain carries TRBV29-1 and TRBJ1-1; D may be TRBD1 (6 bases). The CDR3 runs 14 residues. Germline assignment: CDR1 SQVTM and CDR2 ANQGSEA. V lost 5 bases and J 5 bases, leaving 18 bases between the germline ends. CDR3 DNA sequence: TGCAGCGTTCCGGGACAAGGGGCGCTTACTGAAGCTTTCCTT. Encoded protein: CSVPGQGALTEAFL.

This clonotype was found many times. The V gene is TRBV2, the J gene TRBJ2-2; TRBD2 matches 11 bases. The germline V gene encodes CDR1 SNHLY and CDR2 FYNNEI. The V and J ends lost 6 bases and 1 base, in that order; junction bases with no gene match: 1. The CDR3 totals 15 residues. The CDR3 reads CASRGTSGNTGELFF. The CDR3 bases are TGTGCCAGCAGGGGGACTAGCGGGAACACCGGGGAGCTGTTTTTT. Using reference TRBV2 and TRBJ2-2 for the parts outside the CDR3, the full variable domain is EPEVTQTPSHQVTQMGQEVILRCVPISNHLYFYWYRQILGQKVEFLVSFYNNEISEKSEIFDDQFSVERPDGSNFTLKIRSTKLEDSAMYFCASRGTSGNTGELFFGEGSRLTVL.

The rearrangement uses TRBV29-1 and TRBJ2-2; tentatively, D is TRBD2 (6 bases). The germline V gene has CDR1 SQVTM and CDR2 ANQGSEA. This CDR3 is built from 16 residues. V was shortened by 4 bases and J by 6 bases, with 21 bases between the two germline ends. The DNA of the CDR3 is TGCAGCGTTGCTCCTGATACTAGCTACGCGGCCGGGGAGCTGTTTTTT. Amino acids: CSVAPDTSYAAGELFF.

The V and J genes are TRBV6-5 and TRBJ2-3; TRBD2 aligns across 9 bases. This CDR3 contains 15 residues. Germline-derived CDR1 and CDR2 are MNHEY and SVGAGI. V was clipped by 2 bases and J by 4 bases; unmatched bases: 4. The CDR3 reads CASSYGGGRADTQYF. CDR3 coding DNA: TGTGCCAGCAGTTACGGTGGCGGGAGGGCAGATACGCAGTATTTT.

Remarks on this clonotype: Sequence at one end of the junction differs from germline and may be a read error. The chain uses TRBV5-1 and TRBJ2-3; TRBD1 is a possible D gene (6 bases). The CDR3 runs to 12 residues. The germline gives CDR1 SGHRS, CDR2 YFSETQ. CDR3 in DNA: TGCGTCAGCAAGGACAGCTCAGATACGCCTTATTTT. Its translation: CVSKDSSDTPYF.

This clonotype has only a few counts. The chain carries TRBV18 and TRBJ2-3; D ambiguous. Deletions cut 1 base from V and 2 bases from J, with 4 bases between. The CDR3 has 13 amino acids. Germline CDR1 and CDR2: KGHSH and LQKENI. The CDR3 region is CASSPLVTDTQYF. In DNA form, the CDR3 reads TGTGCCAGCTCACCACTCGTCACAGATACGCAGTATTTT.

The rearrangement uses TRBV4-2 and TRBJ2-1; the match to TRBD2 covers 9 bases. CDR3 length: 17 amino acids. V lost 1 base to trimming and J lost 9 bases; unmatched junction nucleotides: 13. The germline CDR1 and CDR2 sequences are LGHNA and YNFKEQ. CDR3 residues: CASSQVQRSGGQGEQFF. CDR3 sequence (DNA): TGTGCCAGCAGCCAAGTTCAGCGTAGCGGGGGCCAGGGTGAGCAGTTCTTC.

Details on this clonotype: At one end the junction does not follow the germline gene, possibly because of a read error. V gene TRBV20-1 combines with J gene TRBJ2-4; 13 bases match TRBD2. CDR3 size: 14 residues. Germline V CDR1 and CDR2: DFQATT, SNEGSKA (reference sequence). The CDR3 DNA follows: TGCAGTGCCAGGACTAGCGGGGGTCTGGACATTAAGTACTTC. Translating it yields CSARTSGGLDIKYF.

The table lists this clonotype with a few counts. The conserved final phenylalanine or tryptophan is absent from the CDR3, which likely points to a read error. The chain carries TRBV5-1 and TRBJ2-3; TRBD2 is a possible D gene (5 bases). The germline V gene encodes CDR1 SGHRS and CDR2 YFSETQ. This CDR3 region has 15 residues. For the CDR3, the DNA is TGCGCCGGCAGCGAAATAGTTGGGAGCACAGATACTCAGTATTCT. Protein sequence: CAGSEIVGSTDTQYS.

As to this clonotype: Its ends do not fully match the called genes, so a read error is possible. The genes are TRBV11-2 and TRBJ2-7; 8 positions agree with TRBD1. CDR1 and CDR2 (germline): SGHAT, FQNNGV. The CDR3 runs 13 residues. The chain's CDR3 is CASRQTGAYEHYF. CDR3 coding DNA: TGTGCCAGCAGACAGACAGGGGCCTACGAGCACTATTTC.

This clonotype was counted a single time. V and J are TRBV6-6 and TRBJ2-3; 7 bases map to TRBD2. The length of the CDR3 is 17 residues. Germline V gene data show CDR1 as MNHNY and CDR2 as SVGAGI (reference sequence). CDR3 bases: TGTGCAAGCGGTTACGGGGAGGGCAGTTTCTACACAGATACGCAGTATTTT. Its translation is CASGYGEGSFYTDTQYF.

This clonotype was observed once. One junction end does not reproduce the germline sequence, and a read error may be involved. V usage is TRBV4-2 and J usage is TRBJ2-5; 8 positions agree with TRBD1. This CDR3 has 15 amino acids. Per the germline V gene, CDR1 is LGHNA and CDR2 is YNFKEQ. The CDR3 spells CAISQNRGMGETKYF. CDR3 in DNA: TGTGCCATCAGCCAAAACAGGGGGATGGGAGAGACCAAGTACTTC.